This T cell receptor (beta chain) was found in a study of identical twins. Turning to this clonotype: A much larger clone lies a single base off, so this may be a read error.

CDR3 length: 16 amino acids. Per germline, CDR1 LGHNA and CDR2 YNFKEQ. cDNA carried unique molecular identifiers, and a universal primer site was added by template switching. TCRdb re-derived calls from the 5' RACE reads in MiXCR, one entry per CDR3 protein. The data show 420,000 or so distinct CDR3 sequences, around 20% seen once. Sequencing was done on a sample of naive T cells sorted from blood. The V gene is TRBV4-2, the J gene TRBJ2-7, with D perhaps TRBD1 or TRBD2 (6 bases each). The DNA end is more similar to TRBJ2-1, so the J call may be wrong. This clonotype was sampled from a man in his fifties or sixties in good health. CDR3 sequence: CASSQDNLQGGYEQFF. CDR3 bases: TGTGCCAGCAGCCAAGATAATTTACAGGGAGGCTACGAGCAGTTCTTC.